The 10 T cell receptor beta chains below all came from one sample that was sequenced in a study of T cells in Graves' hyperthyroidism and ophthalmopathy. The investigators amplified TCR beta CDR3 regions from RNA transcripts. The study used the HTBI primer set for a first-round RT-PCR of the TCR CDR3. From the multiplex PCR reads, TCRdb called clonotypes with MiXCR, one entry per CDR3 protein. The table records under 300,000 distinct CDR3 sequences, about 15% of them present only once. Input material: blood. These receptors came from a woman aged 50 to 65 with Graves' hyperthyroidism that later progressed to Graves' ophthalmopathy.

On this clonotype: Compared with germline, one end of the junction differs, possibly owing to a read error. This chain links TRBV7-8 with TRBJ1-1, with a possible D match to TRBD1 (6 bases). The CDR3 runs 14 residues. The V gene's germline CDR1 is SGHVS and CDR2 FQNEAQ. The CDR3, as DNA: TGTGCCAGCAGCATCCTGACAGGCGACACTGGAGCTTTCTTT. It specifies CASSILTGDTGAFF.

This clonotype showed up many times. The J gene is TRBJ2-3, the V gene TRBV5-6; 9 positions match TRBD2. The length of the CDR3 is 15 residues. The V segment lost 1 base and the J segment 6 bases; nucleotides outside the gene matches: 6. Looked up from germline, CDR1 is SGHDT and CDR2 is YYEEEE. The CDR3 DNA reads TGTGCCAGCAGCTTGATTCGGCGGGAGGGGGATACGCAGTATTTT. Translation: CASSLIRREGDTQYF.

This clonotype appeared once. The junction differs from germline at one of its ends, possibly a read error. The V gene is TRBV5-5, the J gene TRBJ1-5, with D possibly TRBD1 on 5 matching bases. Looked up from germline, CDR1 is SGHKS and CDR2 is YYEKEE (reference sequence). CDR3 size: 15 residues. The CDR3 loop is CASSLGPGTYQPRHF. The CDR3, as DNA: TGTGCCAGCAGCTTGGGCCCGGGGACCTATCAGCCCCGGCATTTT.

The chain couples TRBV5-1 to TRBJ2-3; possibly TRBD2 for D (5 bases). CDR1 is SGHRS and CDR2 is YFSETQ in the germline V gene. The V gene lost 4 bases and the J gene lost 2 bases, with 11 bases spanning the gap. The CDR3 runs to 14 residues. This chain's CDR3 is CASSLRTVTDTQYF. CDR3 sequence (DNA): TGCGCCAGCAGCCTGCGGACTGTCACAGATACGCAGTATTTT.

This clonotype was detected ten times or more. The chain employs TRBV28 and TRBJ1-5; 7 nucleotides agree with TRBD1. The CDR3 consists of 17 residues. Germline loops: CDR1 MDHEN, CDR2 SYDVKM. After removal of 4 bases from V and 2 bases from J, the junction contained 11 bases not matched to a gene. CDR3 amino acids: CASSWGRGTGGNQPQHF. CDR3 nucleotide sequence: TGTGCCAGCAGTTGGGGTAGGGGCACAGGGGGCAATCAGCCCCAGCATTTT.

This clonotype appeared many times. The V call is TRBV29-1, the J call TRBJ2-7; TRBD2 matches 14 bases. This CDR3 is built from 15 residues. Germline CDR1 is SQVTM and CDR2 is ANQGSEA. Trimming cost V 6 bases and J 4 bases; bases outside gene matches: 8. The CDR3 reads CSVRGTSGSKYEQYF. DNA of the CDR3: TGCAGCGTCCGAGGGACTAGCGGGAGTAAGTACGAGCAGTACTTC.

Many counts were recorded for this clonotype. The V and J genes are TRBV12-3 or TRBV12-4 and TRBJ2-1; 11 nucleotides match TRBD2. There are 15 residues in the CDR3. V trimming: 5 bases; J trimming: 6 bases; junction bases outside the gene matches: 6. CDR3 protein: CASSKLAGVFNEQFF. The CDR3 region has the DNA TGTGCCAGCAGTAAACTAGCGGGAGTGTTCAATGAGCAGTTCTTC.

This clonotype occurred many times. The V and J genes are TRBV6-1 and TRBJ1-2, with D uncertain. Looked up from germline, CDR1 is MNHNS and CDR2 is SASEGT. V gave up 3 bases and J gave up 8 bases, with 10 bases separating them. The CDR3 is 12 residues long. CDR3 protein: CASSDSLEGYTF. In DNA, the CDR3 is TGTGCCAGCAGTGACAGCCTGGAGGGCTACACCTTC.

Of note for this clonotype: The junction and the germline gene differ at one end; a read error may be behind it. This chain links TRBV12-5 with TRBJ1-2; 10 positions match TRBD1. CDR1 is LGHNT, CDR2 FRNRAP, per germline. The CDR3 is made up of 17 amino acids. The CDR3 is CASGQIPRDRGRYGCTF. The DNA for the CDR3 is TGTGCTAGTGGCCAAATTCCCCGGGACAGGGGAAGGTATGGCTGCACCTTC.

Many counts were recorded for this clonotype. The chain is built from TRBV18 and TRBJ2-3; D uncertain. Per germline, CDR1 KGHSH and CDR2 LQKENI. V was trimmed by 1 base and J by 0 bases, leaving 11 bases between them. This CDR3 comprises 16 residues. CDR3 loop: CASSPRPGSSTDTQYF. CDR3 sequence (DNA): TGTGCCAGCTCACCACGCCCGGGCTCAAGCACAGATACGCAGTATTTT.